This is a list of T cell receptor beta chains from one sample in a study of T cells in Graves' hyperthyroidism and ophthalmopathy. In TCRdb, the multiplex PCR reads were re-called with MiXCR into one record per CDR3 protein. The repertoire holds fewer than 750,000 distinct CDR3 sequences, with around 45% as singletons. What was sequenced was peripheral blood or thyroid tissue (not recorded which). The source of these receptors is a woman aged 18-30 years with Graves' hyperthyroidism. Each CDR3 is given with its conserved first and last residue. A D gene is named only where the DNA matches it firmly. Size values are once, few and many counts, or a class for expanded clones, and some rows have none.

V,size,J,D,DNA,CDR3
TRBV2,few,TRBJ1-4,NA,TGTGCCAGCAGTGAAGACAACCCAACAGGGAGCGAAAAACTGTTTTTT,CASSEDNPTGSEKLFF
TRBV24-1,many,TRBJ1-2,NA,TGTGCCACCAGTGATCAGGGGAACTATGGCTACACCTTC,CATSDQGNYGYTF
TRBV9,NA,TRBJ1-5,NA,TGTGCCAGCAACCAAGCCGGGTTTAGCAATCAGCCCCAGCATTTT,CASNQAGFSNQPQHF
TRBV7-6,NA,TRBJ2-7,NA,TGTGCCAGCAGCTTAGGGCGGGATGGTTACGAGCAGTACTTC,CASSLGRDGYEQYF
TRBV7-3,once,TRBJ2-7,TRBD2,TGTGCCAGCAGCTCCATAGCGGGAGGGCCGGGTTACGAGCAGTACTTC,CASSSIAGGPGYEQYF
TRBV5-1,many,TRBJ2-7,TRBD2,TGCGCCAGCAGCTTGGTGTCGGTGTCGGTAGCGGGAGCCTACGAGCAGTACTTC,CASSLVSVSVAGAYEQYF
TRBV30,NA,TRBJ1-1,NA,TGTGCCTGGAGTGAATGGGTGGGATCGGACACTGAAGCTTTCTTT,CAWSEWVGSDTEAFF
TRBV7-9,few,TRBJ1-1,NA,TGTGCCAGCAGCTATAGCGGGAGGGCTGAAGCTTTCTTT,CASSYSGRAEAFF
TRBV7-9,many,TRBJ1-2,NA,TGTGCCAGCAGCATAGTCCAGATTAACTATGGCTACACCTTC,CASSIVQINYGYTF
TRBV28,once,TRBJ1-2,TRBD1,TGTGCCACCACCGGGACAGACTATGGCTACACCTTC,CATTGTDYGYTF
TRBV7-3,NA,TRBJ2-7,NA,TGTGCCAGCAGCGTAGGGAGGGAGCAGTACTTC,CASSVGREQYF
TRBV7-3,many,TRBJ2-6,NA,TGTGCCAGCAGCTTAAAATCAGGGGCCGGGGCCAACGTCCTGACTTTC,CASSLKSGAGANVLTF
TRBV7-2,NA,TRBJ1-2,NA,TGTGCCAGCAGCTTAAGCGCACGGGCAGCAGACGGCTACACCTTC,CASSLSARAADGYTF
TRBV19,many,TRBJ1-2,NA,TGTGCCAGTACCCAACGGGGGCTCAGTGGCTACACCTTC,CASTQRGLSGYTF
TRBV7-9,many,TRBJ1-1,NA,TGTGCCAGCAGCTTTGACAGTACGAACACTGAAGCTTTCTTT,CASSFDSTNTEAFF
TRBV29-1,many,TRBJ1-3,NA,TGCAGCGTTGAAGCCACCTTTTCTGGAAACACCATATATTTT,CSVEATFSGNTIYF
TRBV12-5,NA,TRBJ2-2,NA,TGTGCTAGTGGTCCGGGTACCGGGGAGCTGTTTTTT,CASGPGTGELFF
TRBV29-1,NA,TRBJ1-4,NA,TGCAGCGTCCGGGAGCAAGGGGAAAAACTGTTTTTT,CSVREQGEKLFF
TRBV6-4,NA,TRBJ2-2,NA,TGTGCCAGCAGTGAGGACAGAGGGGCTAGGACCGGGGAGCTGTTTTTT,CASSEDRGARTGELFF
TRBV7-9,NA,TRBJ2-2,TRBD2,TGTGCCAGCAGCTTATCGACTAGCGGGGCCGGGGAGCTGTTTTTT,CASSLSTSGAGELFF
TRBV25-1,many,TRBJ1-5,NA,TGTGCCAGCAGTGCGGGCCCCAGCAATCAGCCCCAGCATTTT,CASSAGPSNQPQHF
TRBV5-1,many,TRBJ2-7,NA,TGCGCCAGCAGCTTGGCAGGGTTGGGGTACGAGCAGTACTTC,CASSLAGLGYEQYF
TRBV20-1,many,TRBJ1-1,NA,TGCAGTGCTAGAGATTCGAACAGGATTCACACTGAAGCTTTCTTT,CSARDSNRIHTEAFF
TRBV6-5,many,TRBJ2-7,NA,TGTGCCAGCAGTTATAAGGGTGAAGAGCAGTACTTC,CASSYKGEEQYF
TRBV5-1,many,TRBJ1-1,NA,TGCGCCAGCAGCTTGTCCAGGAGCACTGAAGCTTTCTTT,CASSLSRSTEAFF
TRBV29-1,many,TRBJ1-5,NA,TGCAGTTCCTACAGGGATGGCAATCAGCCCCAGCATTTT,CSSYRDGNQPQHF
TRBV7-2,NA,TRBJ1-1,NA,TGTGCCAGCAGCCAAGATCTGGGAGGCCCGAACACTGAAGCTTTCTTT,CASSQDLGGPNTEAFF
TRBV7-3,NA,TRBJ2-2,NA,TGTGCCAGCAGCCTACCCAGAGTCAGAGCGAACACCGGGGAGCTGTTTTTT,CASSLPRVRANTGELFF
TRBV19,NA,TRBJ2-1,TRBD1,TGTGCCAGTAGTCTGGCAGGGGGCTCCTACGAGCAGTTCTTC,CASSLAGGSYEQFF
TRBV9,NA,TRBJ2-1,TRBD2,TGTGCCAGCAGCGTCAGGGGACTAGCGGGAGGTTTTGAAGAGCAGTTCTTC,CASSVRGLAGGFEEQFF
TRBV12-3/TRBV12-4,many,TRBJ1-4,NA,TGTGCCAGCAGTTCCTCTTCCGGGACAGAAAAACTGTTTTTT,CASSSSSGTEKLFF
TRBV20-1,many,TRBJ1-2,NA,TGCAGTGCTCCGCGTCTCTATGGCTACACCTTC,CSAPRLYGYTF
TRBV29-1,NA,TRBJ1-1,TRBD1,TGCAGCTTAGGACAGGGCTCTGAAGCTTTCTTT,CSLGQGSEAFF
TRBV29-1,NA,TRBJ1-5,NA,TGCAGCGTCTCCCAGGGGAGGGGCATGGGCGAGCATTTT,CSVSQGRGMGEHF
TRBV12-3/TRBV12-4,medium-sized,TRBJ1-2,NA,TGTGCCAGCAGTTTTGGGCCGAACTATGGCTACACCTTC,CASSFGPNYGYTF
TRBV2,NA,TRBJ2-3,NA,TGTGCCAGCAGTGACCTACTAGGCCCAAACACAGATACGCAGTATTTT,CASSDLLGPNTDTQYF
TRBV24-1,few,TRBJ2-3,TRBD2,TGTGCCACCAGTGATCGGGGGACTAGCGGGAGAACAGATACGCAGTATTTT,CATSDRGTSGRTDTQYF
TRBV7-2,many,TRBJ1-6,NA,TGTGCCAGCAGCTACCCTCAGGGGTCCTATAATTCACCCCTCCACTTT,CASSYPQGSYNSPLHF
TRBV2,NA,TRBJ2-3,NA,TGTGCCAGCAGTGATAGACGGACTTCTAGCACAGATACGCAGTATTTT,CASSDRRTSSTDTQYF
TRBV19,many,TRBJ2-2,TRBD1,TGTGCCAGTAGTATAGGTAACAGGGGCACCGGGGAGCTGTTTTTT,CASSIGNRGTGELFF
TRBV11-3,many,TRBJ1-1,TRBD1,TGTGCCAGCAGAGCCAGGGGGGTTGGGACTGAAGCTTTCTTT,CASRARGVGTEAFF
TRBV6-2/TRBV6-3,many,TRBJ2-7,TRBD2,TGTGCCAGCAGTCGGGCGGCGGGAGGACGGTACGAGCAGTACTTC,CASSRAAGGRYEQYF
TRBV12-3/TRBV12-4,many,TRBJ1-2,TRBD1,TGTGCCAGCAGTTTAGCCGGGACAGCCTATGGCTACACCTTC,CASSLAGTAYGYTF
TRBV6-5,once,TRBJ2-7,NA,TGTGCCAGCAGTTACTCGTGGCAGTACTTC,CASSYSWQYF
TRBV29-1,NA,TRBJ1-1,NA,TGCAGCGTTAGGGCAGGGATAGGGACTGAAGCTTTCTTT,CSVRAGIGTEAFF
TRBV25-1,many,TRBJ2-5,TRBD1,TGTGCCAGCAGTGATGACAGGGGGCCAATGGGTAAAGAGACCCAGTACTTC,CASSDDRGPMGKETQYF
TRBV7-6,many,TRBJ2-7,TRBD2,TGTGCCAGCAGCAAGGGACTAGCGGTCTCCTACGAGCAGTACTTC,CASSKGLAVSYEQYF
TRBV9,few,TRBJ2-3,NA,TGTGCCAGCAGCGTAAGAGACGGCCTAAGCACAGATACGCAGTATTTT,CASSVRDGLSTDTQYF
TRBV2,many,TRBJ2-5,NA,TGTGCCAGCAGCCTGACCGCGTACCAAGAGACCCAGTACTTC,CASSLTAYQETQYF
TRBV7-2,NA,TRBJ2-5,NA,TGTGCCAGCAGCTTAGCCCCACTCCCGGGACCCCGGGTCCAAGAGACCCAGTACTTC,CASSLAPLPGPRVQETQYF
TRBV6-2/TRBV6-3,many,TRBJ2-7,NA,TGTGCCAGCAGCTGGAAGGCGATCTACGAGCAGTACTTC,CASSWKAIYEQYF